Described below is a single T cell receptor (beta chain) sequence and its context. Per the original data handling: From reference gene primer amplification, estimates of nucleated cell counts were derived. Produced via immunoSEQ multiplex PCR; TCRdb's table is partial and in-frame only. V, J and clone size are taken as reported in that table, and D and trimming were inferred from the DNA itself. The table has about 300,000 clones, around nine tenths seen once; the top ten hold approximately 2.5%. The entry originates in a study of blood T cell repertoires in COVID-19. The CDR3 is 15 amino acids. After removal of 3 bases from V and 4 bases from J, the junction contained 7 bases not matched to a gene. Germline V gives CDR1 SGHKS, CDR2 YYEKEE (reference sequence). Residents of about two dozen US areas, aged roughly 18 to 89 years, made up the participants. Cohort 3 recovery required two negative PCRs, clearance, or symptom resolution.

The origin of this receptor is a woman between 18 and 29 years old who had recovered from COVID-19. The rearrangement joins TRBV5-5 to TRBJ2-1; 7 nucleotides line up with TRBD1. Material for sequencing was PBMCs or T cells enriched from blood (not recorded which). The CDR3, as DNA: TGTGCCAGCAGCTCATCCGGGACAGTTTACAATGAGCAGTTCTTC. This codes for CASSSSGTVYNEQFF.